This record covers a single TCR beta chain. This sample is drawn from a study of low-dose radiotherapy and immunotherapy resistance in tumors. Across the whole study: Cohort 1 received 0.5 Gy per fraction every 2 weeks, totaling 6.5 Gy. Dosing of intravenous cyclophosphamide at 200 mg/m2 occurred every two weeks and took place one day prior to radiation and immunotherapy.

Time point of the sample: before trial treatment. With TRAV- and TRBV-specific primers, first-strand cDNA was made, covering the alpha and beta chains. TCR amplification involved 20 PCR cycles with a constant-region primer and V-primer adapter. TCRdb itself ran the reads through MiXCR, one entry per CDR3 protein. The table includes around 64,000 distinct CDR3 sequences, more than 20% detected once. The origin of this receptor is a male donor with rectosigmoid adenocarcinoma. The starting material was PBMCs, obtained before treatment.

The CDR3 nucleotides are TGTGCCAGCAGCTTAGCTGCAGCGGGAGTATCAGATACGCAGTATTTT. This codes for CASSLAAAGVSDTQYF. The V call is TRBV7-2, the J call TRBJ2-3; TRBD2 matches 8 bases. From germline, CDR1 is SGHTA and CDR2 FQGNSA. CDR3 length equals 16 residues. The V segment lost 0 bases and the J segment 4 bases; nucleotides outside the gene matches: 6.